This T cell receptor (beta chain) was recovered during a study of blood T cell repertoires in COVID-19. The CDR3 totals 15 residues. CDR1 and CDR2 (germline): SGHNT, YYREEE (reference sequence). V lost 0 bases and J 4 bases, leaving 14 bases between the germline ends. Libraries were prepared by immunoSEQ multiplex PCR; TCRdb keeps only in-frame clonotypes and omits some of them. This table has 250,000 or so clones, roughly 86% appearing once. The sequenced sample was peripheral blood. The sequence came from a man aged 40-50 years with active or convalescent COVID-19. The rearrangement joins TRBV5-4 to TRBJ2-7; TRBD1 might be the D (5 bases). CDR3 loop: CASSLEGSFGYEQYF. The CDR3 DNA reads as TGTGCCAGCAGCTTGGAGGGGTCCTTCGGGTACGAGCAGTACTTC.